These 18 T cell receptor beta chains came from one sample sequenced in a study of T cells in Graves' hyperthyroidism and ophthalmopathy. It was RNA transcripts that yielded the amplified TCR beta CDR3 regions. HTBI primers drove first-round RT-PCR of the TCR CDR3. TCRdb reprocessed the multiplex PCR reads with MiXCR, giving one entry per CDR3 protein. The sample carries approximately 690,000 distinct CDR3 sequences, approximately 14% recorded once. The sequenced sample consisted of blood. The receptors originated from a woman in her forties or fifties with Graves' ophthalmopathy.

This clonotype occurred many times. This chain joins TRBV7-2 and TRBJ2-3; TRBD1 matches at 9 bases. Germline V gene sequence: CDR1 SGHTA, CDR2 FQGNSA. The V segment lost 6 bases and the J segment 2 bases; nucleotides outside the gene matches: 9. This CDR3 is 16 amino acids long. CDR3 loop: CASRNRGQSNTDTQYF. The CDR3 nucleotides read TGTGCCAGCAGAAACAGGGGGCAATCTAACACAGATACGCAGTATTTT.

The sample holds many counts of this clonotype. This chain uses TRBV7-3 with TRBJ2-3; TRBD1 aligns across 7 bases. There are 14 residues in the CDR3. After removal of 5 bases from V and 2 bases from J, the junction contained 4 bases not matched to a gene. CDR1 and CDR2 from the germline V gene are SGHTA and FQGTGA. The CDR3 nucleotides are TGTGCCAGCAGCCAGGGACAGTCCACAGATACGCAGTATTTT. This codes for CASSQGQSTDTQYF. The entire variable domain, with the rest obtained from reference TRBV7-3 and TRBJ2-3, is as follows: GAGVSQTPSNKVTEKGKYVELRCDPISGHTALYWYRQSLGQGPEFLIYFQGTGAADDSGLPNDRFFAVRPEGSVSTLKIQRTERGDSAVYLCASSQGQSTDTQYFGPGTRLTVL.

V is TRBV7-9 and J is TRBJ2-4; no clear D. The V gene lost 3 bases and the J gene lost 8 bases, with 11 bases spanning the gap. The CDR3 spans 13 residues. Germline V CDR1 and CDR2: SEHNR, FQNEAQ (reference sequence). CDR3 nucleotide sequence: TGTGCCAGCAGCTTGCTACCCGAGGACATTCAGTACTTC. It translates to CASSLLPEDIQYF.

This clonotype was detected many times. The CDR3 here is CATSRGAVLEQYF. The CDR3 nucleotides read TGTGCCACCAGCAGAGGGGCAGTTCTCGAGCAGTACTTC. The chain carries TRBV15 and TRBJ2-7, with D unresolved. This CDR3 has 13 amino acids. Trimming cost V 1 base and J 6 bases, with 10 bases left between them. CDR1 is LNHNV and CDR2 is YYDKDF in the germline V gene (reference sequence).

This clonotype has a handful of counts. The chain combines TRBV6-2 or TRBV6-3 with TRBJ1-2; possibly TRBD1 for D (5 bases). Looked up from germline, CDR1 is MNHEY and CDR2 is SVGEGT. V was trimmed by 6 bases and J by 4 bases, leaving 12 bases between them. There are 13 residues in the CDR3. DNA of the CDR3: TGTGCCAGCAGAAAGACAGTCGGCTATGGCTACACCTTC. Translating it yields CASRKTVGYGYTF.

This clonotype was found many times. The chain recombines TRBV9 with TRBJ2-5, with 9 bases identical to TRBD2. The V segment lost 1 base and the J segment 3 bases; nucleotides outside the gene matches: 4. The CDR3 runs to 15 residues. The germline V gene encodes CDR1 SGDLS and CDR2 YYNGEE. The CDR3: CASSVRAGGKETQYF. The DNA of the CDR3 is TGTGCCAGCAGCGTACGTGCGGGAGGGAAAGAGACCCAGTACTTC.

This clonotype was seen at least ten times. The genes are TRBV12-3 or TRBV12-4 and TRBJ2-4; D is undetermined. The CDR3 covers 13 residues. V was trimmed by 5 bases and J by 10 bases, leaving 15 bases between them. This CDR3 reads CASSPSTTLIQYF. The CDR3 DNA follows: TGTGCCAGCAGTCCAAGTACTACCTTGATTCAGTACTTC.

This clonotype turned up a few times. A single base separates this from a much larger clone, so it may be a read error. V usage is TRBV18 and J usage is TRBJ2-7, with 13 bases aligning to TRBD2. The CDR3 consists of 14 residues. In germline, CDR1 is KGHSH, CDR2 LQKENI. CDR3 sequence reads: CASPPTSGRYEQYF. The DNA for the CDR3 is TGTGCCAGCCCACCGACTAGCGGGAGGTACGAGCAGTACTTC.

There are many counts of this clonotype. The chain is built from TRBV20-1 and TRBJ2-3, with D hard to call. Trimming left V 3 bases short and J 3 bases short, with 10 bases between. The CDR3 extends over 13 amino acids. Germline V lookup: CDR1 DFQATT, CDR2 SNEGSKA (reference sequence). The CDR3 loop reads CSASGDGTDTQYF. The CDR3, as DNA: TGCAGTGCTAGCGGAGACGGGACAGATACGCAGTATTTT.

This clonotype has more than one count but fewer than ten. The chain links TRBV10-2 to TRBJ2-1; TRBD2 agrees at 8 bases. The CDR3 consists of 15 residues. V lost 6 bases, J lost 6 bases, and 10 bases stayed unmatched. Germline CDR1 and CDR2: WSHSY and SAAADI. The DNA for the CDR3 is TGCGCCAGCAGGAGCCTAGCCGGGACTAGCAATGAGCAGTTCTTC. Its protein is CASRSLAGTSNEQFF.

The chain uses TRBV4-1 and TRBJ2-2; 7 positions agree with TRBD2. The junction had 8 bases not matched to a gene; V was cut back by 4 bases and J by 6 bases. The germline gives CDR1 MGHRA, CDR2 YSYEKL. This CDR3 is built from 15 residues. The CDR3: CASSLGGSMAGELFF. The CDR3 nucleotides read TGCGCCAGCAGCCTGGGCGGGAGTATGGCCGGGGAGCTGTTTTTT.

In its sample, this clonotype was seen many times. The rearrangement joins TRBV7-2 to TRBJ2-7, with a possible D match to TRBD1 (6 bases). The CDR3 length is 14 residues. Germline assignment: CDR1 SGHTA and CDR2 FQGNSA. V lost 4 bases and J lost 6, with 16 bases in between. The CDR3 DNA sequence: TGTGCCAGCAGCTCGTACTTACAGGGCGGCGAGCAGTACTTC. This codes for CASSSYLQGGEQYF.

This clonotype has a count of ten or more. The rearrangement joins TRBV18 to TRBJ1-1, with D unresolved. V dropped 1 base and J dropped 5 bases, with 14 bases sitting between them. The germline CDR1 and CDR2 sequences are KGHSH and LQKENI. This CDR3 contains 15 residues. CDR3 bases: TGTGCCAGCTCACCACGTGTAGAACCGGGAACTGAAGCTTTCTTT. Its protein product is CASSPRVEPGTEAFF.

This clonotype showed up just a few times. The rearrangement links TRBV30 to TRBJ1-1; D unresolved. V lost 0 bases, J lost 1 base, and 21 bases lay in between. The CDR3 is 18 amino acids. Germline CDR1 is GTSNPN and CDR2 is SVGIG (reference sequence). The CDR3 nucleotides are TGTGCCTGGAGTGTATGGTGGCACCTCGGGAGGGAGAACACTGAAGCTTTCTTT. Protein: CAWSVWWHLGRENTEAFF.

The chain couples TRBV5-1 to TRBJ2-1, with TRBD2 matching 9 bases. V lost 3 bases and J lost 2; bases outside the gene matches: 3. Per germline, CDR1 SGHRS and CDR2 YFSETQ. There are 15 residues in the CDR3. The CDR3, as DNA: TGCGCCAGCAGCTCTAGCGGGGTTGCCTACAATGAGCAGTTCTTC. This sequence encodes CASSSSGVAYNEQFF.

This clonotype was seen repeatedly, ten times or more. CDR3 DNA sequence: TGTGCCATCAGTGAGGGTGTCGCGGGGAGCTCCTACAATGAGCAGTTCTTC. The encoded protein is CAISEGVAGSSYNEQFF. This sequence joins TRBV10-3 and TRBJ2-1; the D gene is possibly TRBD2 (6 bases). Germline V gene lookup returns CDR1 ENHRY and CDR2 SYGVKD. The V gene lost 2 bases and the J gene lost 0 bases, with 14 bases spanning the gap. This CDR3 is 17 amino acids long.

The CDR3 region has the DNA TGTGCCACCAGTGATTTGTCTCTCAGGGGGGTCAATGAGCAGTTCTTC. Amino acids: CATSDLSLRGVNEQFF. The chain joins TRBV24-1 to TRBJ2-1; weak D call: TRBD1 (7 bases). Trimming removed 0 bases from V and 6 bases from J, with 14 bases in between. The CDR3 is 16 amino acids. CDR1 KGHDR and CDR2 SFDVKD come from the germline V gene.

This clonotype was observed many times. The chain joins TRBV7-8 to TRBJ2-7; D possibly corresponds to TRBD1 (6 bases). CDR3 length: 15 amino acids. Germline V gives CDR1 SGHVS, CDR2 FQNEAQ. Trimming stripped 2 bases from V and 3 bases from J, with 14 bases between. The CDR3: CASSLQDRSSYEQYF. CDR3 nucleotide sequence: TGTGCCAGCAGCTTACAAGACAGGTCGAGCTACGAGCAGTACTTC.